Given below is one TCR beta chain in context. This entry belongs to a study of blood T cell repertoires in COVID-19. At the level of the study: There were acute and convalescent COVID-19 samples, and they came from the United States, Italy and Spain.

The CDR3 sequence is 14 residues long. Looked up from germline, CDR1 is LNHDA and CDR2 is SQIVND (reference sequence). V shed 6 bases and J shed 0 bases, with 9 bases lying between them. Sequencing used immunoSEQ multiplex PCR; TCRdb keeps in-frame clones, though not all of them. The sample lists about 6,400 clones; roughly 88% were seen once. The TCR originated in a human donor with active COVID-19. The donor label of this sample is uncertain. The sample comprised peripheral blood. This chain connects TRBV19 to TRBJ1-3; the D is unclear. The CDR3 region is CASRQTDSGNTIYF. In DNA form, the CDR3 reads TGTGCCAGTAGACAGACCGACTCTGGAAACACCATATATTTT.